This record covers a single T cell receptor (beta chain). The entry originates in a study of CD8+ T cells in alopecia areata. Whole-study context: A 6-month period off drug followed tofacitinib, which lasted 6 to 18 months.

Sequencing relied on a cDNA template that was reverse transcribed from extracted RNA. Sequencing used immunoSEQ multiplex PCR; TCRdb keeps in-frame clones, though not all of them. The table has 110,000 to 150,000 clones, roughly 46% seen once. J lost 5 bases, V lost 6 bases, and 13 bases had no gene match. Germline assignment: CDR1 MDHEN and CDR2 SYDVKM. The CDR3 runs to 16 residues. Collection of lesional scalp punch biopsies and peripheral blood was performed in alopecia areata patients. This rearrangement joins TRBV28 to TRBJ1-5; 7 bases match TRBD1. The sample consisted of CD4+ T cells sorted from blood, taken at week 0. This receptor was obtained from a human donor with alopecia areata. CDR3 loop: CASSSQGGGFDQPQHF. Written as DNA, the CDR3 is TGTGCCAGCAGCTCGCAGGGGGGTGGCTTCGATCAGCCCCAGCATTTT.